Each of the 28 T cell receptor beta chains below was sequenced from the same sample in a study of OX40 agonist ivuxolimab in advanced cancers. The protocol was immunoSEQ multiplex PCR, while the TCRdb copy is restricted to in-frame clones and leaves out a portion. The sample lists fewer than 45,000 clones, around 80% seen once, with approximately 7.5% in the top ten. The source was CD4+ or CD8+ T cells sorted from blood, collected in a trial of the OX40 agonist ivuxolimab. These receptors were obtained from an adult with an advanced solid tumor such as melanoma, head and neck, liver or kidney cancer.

This clone has just one count. The V gene is TRBV30, the J gene TRBJ1-2; D not certain. V was shortened by 2 bases and J by 4 bases, with 8 bases between the two germline ends. CDR1 and CDR2 from the germline V gene are GTSNPN and SVGIG (reference sequence). The CDR3 length is 12 residues. The CDR3 is CAWSLATYGYTF. In nucleotides, the CDR3 is TGTGCCTGGAGTCTTGCTACCTATGGCTACACCTTC.

V and J are TRBV19 and TRBJ2-7; TRBD1 aligns across 8 bases. CDR3 length equals 14 residues. Looked up from germline, CDR1 is LNHDA and CDR2 is SQIVND (reference sequence). Trimming took 5 bases from V and 1 from J; bases not matched to a gene: 4. The CDR3 DNA follows: TGTGCCAGTAGTTTTGGACAGGGATCCTACGAGCAGTACTTC. Protein: CASSFGQGSYEQYF.

The DNA for the CDR3 is TGTGCCAGCAGTTTAAGTAGGGGGCAAGAGACCCAGTACTTC. It is translated as CASSLSRGQETQYF. The V and J genes are TRBV28 and TRBJ2-5; D is possibly TRBD1 (6 bases). The CDR3 extends over 14 amino acids. Trimming stripped 2 bases from V and 2 bases from J, with 9 bases between. The V gene's germline CDR1 is MDHEN and CDR2 SYDVKM.

V gene TRBV19 combines with J gene TRBJ2-1; D uncertain. Trimming took 7 bases from V and 5 from J, leaving 18 bases between them. Germline CDR1 reads LNHDA; CDR2 reads SQIVND (reference sequence). The CDR3 sequence is 15 residues long. The CDR3 DNA reads TGTGCCAGTAACCCCTTCCGAGACAACCACAATGAGCAGTTCTTC. This encodes CASNPFRDNHNEQFF.

On this clone: The junction shows a germline mismatch at one end, possibly a read error. This chain links TRBV7-9 with TRBJ2-1, with TRBD1 as a possible D gene (6 bases). There are 14 residues in the CDR3. Looked up from germline, CDR1 is SEHNR and CDR2 is FQNEAQ (reference sequence). CDR3 nucleotides: TGTGCCAGCAGCTTAGCGGGGGCAGGCAATGGGCAGTTCTTC. Protein: CASSLAGAGNGQFF.

The chain uses TRBV19 and TRBJ2-1, with 9 bases identical to TRBD2. The ends lost 4 bases at V and 2 bases at J; junction bases unmatched: 3. The CDR3 has 15 amino acids. Germline CDR1 is LNHDA and CDR2 is SQIVND (reference sequence). The CDR3 nucleotides read TGTGCCAGTAGTACGACTAGCGGAGCCTACAATGAGCAGTTCTTC. Protein product: CASSTTSGAYNEQFF.

The rearrangement joins TRBV27 to TRBJ2-1, with 11 bases that match TRBD2. The germline gives CDR1 MNHEY, CDR2 SMNVEV (reference sequence). CDR3 length equals 14 residues. After removal of 6 bases from V and 8 bases from J, the junction contained 6 bases not matched to a gene. As DNA, the CDR3 is TGTGCCAGCAGGGGTCTAGCGGGAGGTCATGAGCAGTTCTTC. Translation gives CASRGLAGGHEQFF.

J is TRBJ1-1 and V is TRBV27; D possibly corresponds to TRBD1 (5 bases). CDR1 is MNHEY, CDR2 SMNVEV, per germline (reference sequence). The V gene lost 5 bases and the J gene lost 3 bases, with 19 bases spanning the gap. The CDR3 has 16 residues. The CDR3 coding sequence is TGTGCCAGCAGTGCAGGGATGAGGCGAAGAGACACTGAAGCTTTCTTT. Translation gives CASSAGMRRRDTEAFF.

In DNA, the CDR3 is TGTGCCAGCAGTTACTCATCCCAGGGTCATCAGCCCCAGCATTTT. Translation gives CASSYSSQGHQPQHF. The chain employs TRBV6-5 and TRBJ1-5; a possible D gene is TRBD1 (5 bases). The CDR3 runs 15 residues. Germline CDR1 is MNHEY and CDR2 is SVGAGI. Trimming took off 0 bases at V and 5 bases at J, with 11 bases between the two ends.

The V gene is TRBV5-5, the J gene TRBJ1-3; no reliable D call. V was cut by 4 bases and J by 0 bases, with 8 bases left in between. The CDR3 loop spans 14 amino acids. Germline CDR1 reads SGHKS; CDR2 reads YYEKEE (reference sequence). The CDR3, as DNA: TGTGCCAGCAGCGCGACAAACTCTGGAAACACCATATATTTT. It encodes CASSATNSGNTIYF.

The J gene is TRBJ1-1, the V gene TRBV29-1; TRBD1 is a possible D gene (5 bases). V was shortened by 7 bases and J by 0 bases, with 18 bases between the two germline ends. Germline CDR1 reads SQVTM; CDR2 reads ANQGSEA. The CDR3 spans 15 residues. Here the CDR3 DNA reads TGCAGCGCATCCCCAGGGTGGGCGATGAACACTGAAGCTTTCTTT. It translates to CSASPGWAMNTEAFF.

This chain connects TRBV6-1 to TRBJ2-7; a weak D match, TRBD2 (5 bases). The CDR3 covers 12 residues. Germline V gene sequence: CDR1 MNHNS, CDR2 SASEGT. The V end was cut by 7 bases, the J end by 4 bases, with 11 bases between. In DNA, the CDR3 is TGTGCCAGCATAACACGGGAATACGAGCAGTACTTC. Its protein is CASITREYEQYF.

The CDR3 loop reads CASSLPQGGSTGELFF. In DNA, the CDR3 is TGCGCCAGCAGCCTACCCCAAGGGGGGTCCACCGGGGAGCTGTTTTTT. V and J are TRBV5-1 and TRBJ2-2; D possibly matches TRBD1 or TRBD2 (6 bases each). The CDR3 extends over 16 amino acids. The V gene's germline CDR1 is SGHRS and CDR2 YFSETQ. V was cut by 4 bases and J by 4 bases, with 17 bases left in between. The whole variable domain, remainder taken from reference TRBV5-1 and TRBJ2-2, is KAGVTQTPRYLIKTRGQQVTLSCSPISGHRSVSWYQQTPGQGLQFLFEYFSETQRNKGNFPGRFSGRQFSNSRSEMNVSTLELGDSALYLCASSLPQGGSTGELFFGEGSRLTVL.

The gene calls are TRBV9 and TRBJ2-2, with TRBD1 matching 7 bases. Germline CDR1 is SGDLS and CDR2 is YYNGEE. After removal of 0 bases from V and 1 base from J, the junction contained 3 bases not matched to a gene. The CDR3 runs 16 residues. CDR3 amino acids: CASSVATGENTGELFF. DNA of the CDR3: TGTGCCAGCAGCGTAGCAACAGGGGAGAACACCGGGGAGCTGTTTTTT.

The chain has TRBV10-3 and TRBJ2-7; 7 bases are shared with TRBD1. CDR3 length: 13 residues. Germline V gives CDR1 ENHRY, CDR2 SYGVKD. V lost 5 bases, J lost 2 bases, and 3 bases stayed unmatched. This chain's CDR3 is CAISPGTAYEQYF. DNA for the CDR3: TGTGCCATCAGTCCTGGGACAGCCTACGAGCAGTACTTC.

The genes are TRBV6-5 and TRBJ2-1, with TRBD1 identical over 10 bases. The CDR3 extends over 15 amino acids. J was trimmed by 2 bases and V by 6 bases; bases with no gene match: 4. CDR1 is MNHEY, CDR2 SVGAGI, per germline. The CDR3 DNA reads as TGTGCCAGCAGGGCGACAGGGGGCCCCTACAATGAGCAGTTCTTC. Its translation: CASRATGGPYNEQFF.

The chain combines TRBV11-2 with TRBJ2-5, with D unclear. The CDR3 totals 14 residues. Germline assignment: CDR1 SGHAT and CDR2 FQNNGV. V lost 3 bases and J lost 4, with 12 bases in between. CDR3 in amino acids: CASSLDNSGETQYF. The DNA of the CDR3 is TGTGCCAGCAGCTTGGATAATTCGGGAGAGACCCAGTACTTC.

The genes are TRBV30 and TRBJ2-1; the D is unclear. The CDR3 loop spans 18 amino acids. CDR1 GTSNPN and CDR2 SVGIG come from the germline V gene (reference sequence). V lost 1 base and J 0 bases, leaving 19 bases between the germline ends. The DNA of the CDR3 is TGTGCCTGGAGTGCCCCGATGGTCGAAACCCTCTCCTACAATGAGCAGTTCTTC. Translation gives CAWSAPMVETLSYNEQFF.

The chain joins TRBV7-9 to TRBJ1-3; maybe TRBD1 (5 bases). V was pared by 1 base and J by 5 bases, with 15 bases between. This CDR3 has 16 amino acids. Germline V gives CDR1 SEHNR, CDR2 FQNEAQ (reference sequence). The CDR3 loop reads CASSLDWRQYRNTIYF. DNA of the CDR3: TGTGCCAGCAGCTTAGACTGGCGACAGTACAGAAACACCATATATTTT. Drawing the rest from reference TRBV7-9 and TRBJ1-3, the complete variable domain is DTGVSQNPRHKITKRGQNVTFRCDPISEHNRLYWYRQTLGQGPEFLTYFQNEAQLEKSRLLSDRFSAERPKGSFSTLEIQRTEQGDSAMYLCASSLDWRQYRNTIYFGEGSWLTVV.

This clone was counted a single time. V and J are TRBV4-1 and TRBJ1-2; D perhaps matches TRBD1 (6 bases). Per germline, CDR1 MGHRA and CDR2 YSYEKL. This CDR3 has 19 residues. Trimming took 2 bases from V and 0 from J, leaving 22 bases between them. The CDR3 coding sequence is TGCGCCAGCAGCCAAAGGAGCGTTATGGGGGCCGCGGCTAACTATGGCTACACCTTC. Its translation is CASSQRSVMGAAANYGYTF.

The chain couples TRBV29-1 to TRBJ2-5; D gene uncertain. V gave up 5 bases and J gave up 4 bases, with 17 bases separating them. Germline V gives CDR1 SQVTM, CDR2 ANQGSEA. This CDR3 has 14 amino acids. CDR3 bases: TGCAGCGTTCGCCGGAGTACGTCGGTAGAGACCCAGTACTTC. Residues: CSVRRSTSVETQYF.

The chain is built from TRBV4-3 and TRBJ2-3; D remains ambiguous. With 0 bases removed from V and 0 bases from J, the gap between germline ends came to 7 bases. The CDR3 runs 15 residues. Per the germline V gene, CDR1 is LGHNA and CDR2 is YSLEER. The CDR3, as DNA: TGCGCCAGCAGCCAAGATCTGGGGAGCACAGATACGCAGTATTTT. Its translation: CASSQDLGSTDTQYF.

The V gene is TRBV30, the J gene TRBJ1-3; 8 bases align to TRBD1. The trim removed 8 bases at V and 2 bases at J, leaving 8 bases unmatched. The V gene's germline CDR1 is GTSNPN and CDR2 SVGIG (reference sequence). This CDR3 is 14 amino acids long. CDR3 amino acids: CAQHRGSTGNTIYF. The CDR3 bases are TGTGCCCAACACAGGGGGAGTACTGGAAACACCATATATTTT.

Only one count was recorded for this clone. V usage is TRBV6-1 and J usage is TRBJ2-1; perhaps D is TRBD1 or TRBD2 (5 bases each). The CDR3 is made up of 14 amino acids. The V gene lost 5 bases and the J gene lost 6 bases, with 14 bases spanning the gap. Germline CDR1 and CDR2: MNHNS and SASEGT. CDR3 nucleotide sequence: TGTGCCAGCAGTAGGGACCCCGTCAGCAATGAGCAGTTCTTC. The encoded protein is CASSRDPVSNEQFF.

The gene calls are TRBV10-3 and TRBJ1-6, with 7 bases fitting TRBD1. Germline values: CDR1 ENHRY, CDR2 SYGVKD. J was trimmed by 7 bases and V by 5 bases; bases with no gene match: 8. The CDR3 totals 15 residues. CDR3 amino acids: CAISPGTGANSPLHF. The DNA for the CDR3 is TGTGCCATCAGTCCGGGTACAGGGGCGAATTCACCCCTCCACTTT.

The chain combines TRBV5-1 with TRBJ2-7, with a possible D match to TRBD1 (5 bases). The CDR3 has 18 amino acids. The germline CDR1 and CDR2 sequences are SGHRS and YFSETQ. The V end lost 6 bases, the J end lost 3 bases, and 28 bases lay between the germline ends. CDR3 nucleotides: TGCGCCAGCACCCCCCGAACCTATCCGGACACAACAAACTACGAGCAGTACTTC. Amino acid sequence: CASTPRTYPDTTNYEQYF. The full variable domain, completed using reference TRBV5-1 and TRBJ2-7, is KAGVTQTPRYLIKTRGQQVTLSCSPISGHRSVSWYQQTPGQGLQFLFEYFSETQRNKGNFPGRFSGRQFSNSRSEMNVSTLELGDSALYLCASTPRTYPDTTNYEQYFGPGTRLTVT.

This clone was seen a handful of times. CDR3 coding DNA: TGTGCCAGCAGCTCAACTCTAGCGGGAGCGTCGATTCAGTACTTC. Encoded protein: CASSSTLAGASIQYF. The rearrangement joins TRBV7-9 to TRBJ2-4; 10 nucleotides agree with TRBD2. Germline CDR1 reads SEHNR; CDR2 reads FQNEAQ (reference sequence). The CDR3 length is 15 residues. V lost 4 bases to trimming and J lost 10 bases; unmatched junction nucleotides: 10.

This chain connects TRBV5-6 to TRBJ1-2; D may be TRBD1 (6 bases). Deletions cut 2 bases from V and 7 bases from J, with 15 bases between. Germline CDR1 SGHDT, CDR2 YYEEEE. The CDR3 is 14 amino acids. CDR3 amino acids: CASSFGTLVSGYTF. The CDR3 region has the DNA TGTGCCAGCAGCTTCGGGACACTAGTTAGTGGCTACACCTTC.